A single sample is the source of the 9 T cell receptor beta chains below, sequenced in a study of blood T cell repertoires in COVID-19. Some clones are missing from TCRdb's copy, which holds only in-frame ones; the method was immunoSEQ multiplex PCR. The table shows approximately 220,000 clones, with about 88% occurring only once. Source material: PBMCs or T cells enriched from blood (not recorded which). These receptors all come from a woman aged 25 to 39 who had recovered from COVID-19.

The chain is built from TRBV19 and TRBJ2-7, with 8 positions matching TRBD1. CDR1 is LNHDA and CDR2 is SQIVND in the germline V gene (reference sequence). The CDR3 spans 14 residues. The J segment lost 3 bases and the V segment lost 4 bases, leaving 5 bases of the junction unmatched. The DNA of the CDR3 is TGTGCCAGTAGTACCGGACAGGGAGGCTACGAGCAGTACTTC. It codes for CASSTGQGGYEQYF.

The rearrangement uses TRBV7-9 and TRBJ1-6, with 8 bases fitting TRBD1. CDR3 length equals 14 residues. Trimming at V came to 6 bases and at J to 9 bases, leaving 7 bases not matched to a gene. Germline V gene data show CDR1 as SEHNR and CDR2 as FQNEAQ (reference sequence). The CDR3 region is CASRQQGGSSPLHF. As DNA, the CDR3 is TGTGCCAGCAGACAACAGGGGGGTAGTTCACCCCTCCACTTT.

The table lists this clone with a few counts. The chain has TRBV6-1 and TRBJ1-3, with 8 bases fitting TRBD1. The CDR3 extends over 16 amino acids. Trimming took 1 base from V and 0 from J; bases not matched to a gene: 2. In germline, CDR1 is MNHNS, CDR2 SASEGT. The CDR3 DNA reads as TGTGCCAGCAGTGAAGGGACAGGGAGCTCTGGAAACACCATATATTTT. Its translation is CASSEGTGSSGNTIYF.

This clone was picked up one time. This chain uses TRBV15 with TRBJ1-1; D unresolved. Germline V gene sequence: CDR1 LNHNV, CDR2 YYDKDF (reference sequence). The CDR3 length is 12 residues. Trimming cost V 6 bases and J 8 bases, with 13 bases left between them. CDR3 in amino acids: CATSTSAAEAFF. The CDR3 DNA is TGTGCCACCAGTACCTCGGCAGCGGAAGCTTTCTTT.

CDR3 bases: TGCGCCAGCAGCTTGGAGGCGGACTATGGCTACACCTTC. Its translation: CASSLEADYGYTF. V gene TRBV5-1 combines with J gene TRBJ1-2; no clear D. CDR1 and CDR2 (germline): SGHRS, YFSETQ. CDR3 length: 13 residues. V lost 0 bases to trimming and J lost 3 bases, with 6 bases between them.

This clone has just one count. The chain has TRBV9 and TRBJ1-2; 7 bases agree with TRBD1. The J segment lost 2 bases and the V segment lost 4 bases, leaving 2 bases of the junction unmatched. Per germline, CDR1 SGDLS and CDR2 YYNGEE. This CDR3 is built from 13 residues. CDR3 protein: CASSRDRNYGYTF. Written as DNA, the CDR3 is TGTGCCAGCAGCCGGGACAGAAACTATGGCTACACCTTC.

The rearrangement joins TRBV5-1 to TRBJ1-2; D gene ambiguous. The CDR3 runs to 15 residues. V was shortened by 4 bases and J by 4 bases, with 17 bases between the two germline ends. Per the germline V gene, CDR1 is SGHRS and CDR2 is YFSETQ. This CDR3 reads CASSPLAGSPYGYTF. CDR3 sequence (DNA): TGCGCCAGCAGCCCATTGGCGGGGTCCCCCTATGGCTACACCTTC.

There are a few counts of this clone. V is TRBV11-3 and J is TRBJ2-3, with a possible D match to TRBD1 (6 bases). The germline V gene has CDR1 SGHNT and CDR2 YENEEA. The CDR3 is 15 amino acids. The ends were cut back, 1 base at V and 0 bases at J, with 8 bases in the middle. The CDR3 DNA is TGTGCCAGCAGCTTAGGGACAGCCAGCACAGATACGCAGTATTTT. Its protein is CASSLGTASTDTQYF.

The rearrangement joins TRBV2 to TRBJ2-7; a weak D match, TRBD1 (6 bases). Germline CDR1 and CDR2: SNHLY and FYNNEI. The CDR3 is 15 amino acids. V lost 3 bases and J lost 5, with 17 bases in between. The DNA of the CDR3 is TGTGCCAGCAGTGATGAACAACAGGGTAGGAACGAGCAGTACTTC. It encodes CASSDEQQGRNEQYF. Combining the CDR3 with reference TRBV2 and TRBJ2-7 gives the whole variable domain EPEVTQTPSHQVTQMGQEVILRCVPISNHLYFYWYRQILGQKVEFLVSFYNNEISEKSEIFDDQFSVERPDGSNFTLKIRSTKLEDSAMYFCASSDEQQGRNEQYFGPGTRLTVT.